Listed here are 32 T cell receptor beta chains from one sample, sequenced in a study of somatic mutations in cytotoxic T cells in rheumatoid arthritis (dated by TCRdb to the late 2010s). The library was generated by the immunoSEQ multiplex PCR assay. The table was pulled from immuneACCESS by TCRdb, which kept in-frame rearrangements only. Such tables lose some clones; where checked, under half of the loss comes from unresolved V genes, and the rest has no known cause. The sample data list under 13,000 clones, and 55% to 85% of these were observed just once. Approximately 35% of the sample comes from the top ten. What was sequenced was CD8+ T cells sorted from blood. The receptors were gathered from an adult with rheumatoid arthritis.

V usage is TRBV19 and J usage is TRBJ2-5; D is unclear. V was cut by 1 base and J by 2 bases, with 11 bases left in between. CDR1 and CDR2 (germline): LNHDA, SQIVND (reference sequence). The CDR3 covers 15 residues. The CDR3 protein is CASSIGSRGQETQYF. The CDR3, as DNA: TGTGCCAGTAGTATAGGCTCGCGAGGACAAGAGACCCAGTACTTC.

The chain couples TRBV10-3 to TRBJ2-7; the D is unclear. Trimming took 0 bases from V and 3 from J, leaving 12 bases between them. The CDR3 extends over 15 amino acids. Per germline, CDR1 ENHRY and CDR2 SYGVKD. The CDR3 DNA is TGTGCCATCAGTGAGTCTGGAAGGAATAACTACGAGCAGTACTTC. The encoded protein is CAISESGRNNYEQYF.

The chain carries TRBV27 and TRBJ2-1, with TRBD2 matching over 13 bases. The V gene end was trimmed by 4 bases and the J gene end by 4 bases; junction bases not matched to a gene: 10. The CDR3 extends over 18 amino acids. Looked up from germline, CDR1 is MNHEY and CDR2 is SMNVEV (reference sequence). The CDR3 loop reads CASSSGLAGARSYNEQFF. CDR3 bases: TGTGCCAGCAGTTCTGGACTAGCGGGGGCCAGGTCTTACAATGAGCAGTTCTTC.

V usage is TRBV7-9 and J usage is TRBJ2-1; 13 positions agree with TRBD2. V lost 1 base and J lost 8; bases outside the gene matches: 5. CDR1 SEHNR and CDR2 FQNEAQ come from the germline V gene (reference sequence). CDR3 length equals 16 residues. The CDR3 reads CASSLVGGLAGYEQFF. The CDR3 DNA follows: TGTGCCAGCAGCTTAGTTGGGGGACTAGCGGGGTATGAGCAGTTCTTC.

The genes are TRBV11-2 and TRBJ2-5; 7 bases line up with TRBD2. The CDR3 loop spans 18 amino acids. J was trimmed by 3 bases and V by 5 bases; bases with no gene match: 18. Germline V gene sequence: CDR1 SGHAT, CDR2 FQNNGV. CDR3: CASSPGGWQGVFKETQYF. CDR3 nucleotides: TGTGCCAGCAGCCCCGGGGGGTGGCAGGGTGTATTCAAAGAGACCCAGTACTTC.

CDR3 bases: TGTGCCAGCAGCCCCCGGATCCTCCCGGGACTCCTGGAAGAGACCCAGTACTTC. Translating it yields CASSPRILPGLLEETQYF. The chain links TRBV7-3 to TRBJ2-5; weak D call: TRBD2 (6 bases). The CDR3 totals 18 residues. Germline V lookup: CDR1 SGHTA, CDR2 FQGTGA. The ends were cut back, 5 bases at V and 3 bases at J, with 25 bases in the middle.

Here the CDR3 reads CASRQGTDETQYF. CDR3 DNA sequence: TGTGCCAGCAGGCAGGGGACGGATGAGACCCAGTACTTC. The gene calls are TRBV11-3 and TRBJ2-5; weak D call: TRBD1 (6 bases). V dropped 6 bases and J dropped 5 bases, with 13 bases sitting between them. CDR3 length: 13 residues. Per the germline V gene, CDR1 is SGHNT and CDR2 is YENEEA.

The CDR3, as DNA: TGTGCCAGCAAATACCGAAGGGGGAGCACAGATACGCAGTATTTT. It encodes CASKYRRGSTDTQYF. The chain recombines TRBV6-1 with TRBJ2-3; D perhaps matches TRBD1 (6 bases). V shed 7 bases and J shed 0 bases, with 14 bases lying between them. CDR1 and CDR2 (germline): MNHNS, SASEGT. This CDR3 comprises 15 residues.

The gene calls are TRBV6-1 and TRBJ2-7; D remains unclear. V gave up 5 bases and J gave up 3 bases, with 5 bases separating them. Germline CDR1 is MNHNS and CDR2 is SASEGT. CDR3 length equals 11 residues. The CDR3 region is CASSMFYEQYF. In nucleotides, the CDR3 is TGTGCCAGCAGTATGTTCTACGAGCAGTACTTC.

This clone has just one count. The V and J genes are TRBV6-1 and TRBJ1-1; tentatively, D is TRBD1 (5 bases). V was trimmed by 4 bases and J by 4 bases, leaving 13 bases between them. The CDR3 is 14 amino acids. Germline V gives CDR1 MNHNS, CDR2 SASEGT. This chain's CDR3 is CASSVGYGATEAFF. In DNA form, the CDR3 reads TGTGCCAGCAGTGTCGGGTACGGGGCCACTGAAGCTTTCTTT.

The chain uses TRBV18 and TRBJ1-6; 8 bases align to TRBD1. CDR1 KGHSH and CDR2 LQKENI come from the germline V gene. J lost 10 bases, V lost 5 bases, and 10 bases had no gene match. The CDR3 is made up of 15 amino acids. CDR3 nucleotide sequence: TGTGCCAGCTCATCAGGACAGGGAGGACAATCACCCCTCCACTTT. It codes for CASSSGQGGQSPLHF.

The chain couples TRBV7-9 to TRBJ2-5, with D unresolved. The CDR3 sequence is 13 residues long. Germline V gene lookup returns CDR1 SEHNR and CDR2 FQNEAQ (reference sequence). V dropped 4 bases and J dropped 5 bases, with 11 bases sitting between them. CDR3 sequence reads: CASSSAFAETQYF. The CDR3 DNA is TGTGCCAGCAGCTCGGCCTTCGCGGAGACCCAGTACTTC. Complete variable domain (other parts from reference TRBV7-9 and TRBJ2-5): DTGVSQNPRHKITKRGQNVTFRCDPISEHNRLYWYRQTLGQGPEFLTYFQNEAQLEKSRLLSDRFSAERPKGSFSTLEIQRTEQGDSAMYLCASSSAFAETQYFGPGTRLLVL.

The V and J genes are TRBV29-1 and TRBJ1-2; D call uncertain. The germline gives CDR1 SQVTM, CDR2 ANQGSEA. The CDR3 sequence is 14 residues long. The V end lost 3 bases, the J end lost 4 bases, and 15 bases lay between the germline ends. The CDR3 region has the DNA TGCAGCGTTGACCTATTTCCCTATGCCTATGGCTACACCTTC. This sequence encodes CSVDLFPYAYGYTF.

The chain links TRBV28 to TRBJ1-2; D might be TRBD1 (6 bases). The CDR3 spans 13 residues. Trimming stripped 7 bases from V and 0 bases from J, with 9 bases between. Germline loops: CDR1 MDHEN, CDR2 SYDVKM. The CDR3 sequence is CASIRGPNYGYTF. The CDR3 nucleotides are TGTGCCAGCATCCGGGGGCCTAACTATGGCTACACCTTC.

The CDR3 protein is CASSWGTGGELFF. The CDR3 DNA sequence: TGTGCCAGCAGCTGGGGGACAGGCGGGGAGCTGTTTTTT. This chain uses TRBV7-9 with TRBJ2-2, with 8 bases aligning to TRBD1. V trimming: 4 bases; J trimming: 7 bases; junction bases outside the gene matches: 2. Germline V gives CDR1 SEHNR, CDR2 FQNEAQ (reference sequence). CDR3 length: 13 amino acids.

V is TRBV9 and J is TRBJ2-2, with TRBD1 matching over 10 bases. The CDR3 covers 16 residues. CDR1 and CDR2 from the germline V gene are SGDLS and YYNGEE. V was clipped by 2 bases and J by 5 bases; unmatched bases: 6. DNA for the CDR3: TGTGCCAGCAGCGTGGGACAGGGGTATCTTACCGGGGAGCTGTTTTTT. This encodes CASSVGQGYLTGELFF.

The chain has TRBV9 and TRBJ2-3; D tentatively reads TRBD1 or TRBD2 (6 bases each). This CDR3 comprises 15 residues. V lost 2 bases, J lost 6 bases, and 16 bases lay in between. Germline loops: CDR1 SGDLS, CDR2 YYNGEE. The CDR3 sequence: CASSVEGGRGDTQYF. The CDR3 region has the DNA TGTGCCAGCAGCGTGGAGGGGGGCCGGGGCGATACGCAGTATTTT.

The CDR3 DNA sequence: TGTGCCAGCAGCTCGGGGGAGACCCAGTACTTC. Residues: CASSSGETQYF. The chain recombines TRBV7-6 with TRBJ2-5; tentative D call: TRBD2 (5 bases). With 4 bases removed from V and 5 bases from J, the gap between germline ends came to 5 bases. This CDR3 is built from 11 residues. CDR1 and CDR2 (germline): SGHVS, FNYEAQ.

DNA for the CDR3: TGTGCCAGCAGCTGGCAGGTCTCCTACGAGCAGTACTTC. It translates to CASSWQVSYEQYF. This chain uses TRBV7-9 with TRBJ2-7; no reliable D call. CDR1 SEHNR and CDR2 FQNEAQ come from the germline V gene (reference sequence). This CDR3 spans 13 amino acids. Trimming left V 4 bases short and J 0 bases short, with 7 bases between.

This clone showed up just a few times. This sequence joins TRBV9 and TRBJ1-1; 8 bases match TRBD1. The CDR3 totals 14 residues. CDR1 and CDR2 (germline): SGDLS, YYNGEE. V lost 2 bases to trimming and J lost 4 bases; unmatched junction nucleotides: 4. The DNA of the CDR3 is TGTGCCAGCAGCGTTCTTACAGGGGGCACTGAAGCTTTCTTT. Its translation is CASSVLTGGTEAFF.

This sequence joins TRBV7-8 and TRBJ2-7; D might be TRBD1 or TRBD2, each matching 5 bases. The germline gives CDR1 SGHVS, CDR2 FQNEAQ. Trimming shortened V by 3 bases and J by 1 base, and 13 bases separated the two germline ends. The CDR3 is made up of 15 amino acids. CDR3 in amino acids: CASSLTGTGSYEQYF. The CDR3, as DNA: TGTGCCAGCAGCTTGACCGGGACGGGTTCCTACGAGCAGTACTTC. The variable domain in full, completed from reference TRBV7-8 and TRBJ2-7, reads GAGVSQSPRYKVAKRGQDVALRCDPISGHVSLFWYQQALGQGPEFLTYFQNEAQLDKSGLPSDRFFAERPEGSVSTLKIQRTQQEDSAVYLCASSLTGTGSYEQYFGPGTRLTVT.

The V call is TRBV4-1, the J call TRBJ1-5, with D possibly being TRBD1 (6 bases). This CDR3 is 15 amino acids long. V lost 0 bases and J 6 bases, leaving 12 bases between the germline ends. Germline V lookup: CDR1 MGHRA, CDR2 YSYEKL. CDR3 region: CASSQENRESQPQHF. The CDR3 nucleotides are TGCGCCAGCAGCCAAGAAAACAGGGAAAGTCAGCCCCAGCATTTT.

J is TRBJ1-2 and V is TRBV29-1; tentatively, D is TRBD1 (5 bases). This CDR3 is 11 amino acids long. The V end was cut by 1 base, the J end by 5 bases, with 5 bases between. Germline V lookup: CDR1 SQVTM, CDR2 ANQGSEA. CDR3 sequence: CSVEGGYGYTF. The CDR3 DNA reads TGCAGCGTTGAAGGGGGGTATGGCTACACCTTC.

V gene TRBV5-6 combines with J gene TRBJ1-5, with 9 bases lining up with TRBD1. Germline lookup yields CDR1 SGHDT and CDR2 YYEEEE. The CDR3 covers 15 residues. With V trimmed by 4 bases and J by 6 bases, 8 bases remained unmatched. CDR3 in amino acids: CASSDRGGDSQPQHF. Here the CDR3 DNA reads TGTGCCAGCAGCGACAGGGGGGGCGATAGTCAGCCCCAGCATTTT.

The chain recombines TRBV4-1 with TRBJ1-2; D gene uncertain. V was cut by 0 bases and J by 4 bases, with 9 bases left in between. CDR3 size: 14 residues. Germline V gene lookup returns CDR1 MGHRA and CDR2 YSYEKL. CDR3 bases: TGCGCCAGCAGCCAAGATTCGGTAATCTATGGCTACACCTTC. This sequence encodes CASSQDSVIYGYTF.

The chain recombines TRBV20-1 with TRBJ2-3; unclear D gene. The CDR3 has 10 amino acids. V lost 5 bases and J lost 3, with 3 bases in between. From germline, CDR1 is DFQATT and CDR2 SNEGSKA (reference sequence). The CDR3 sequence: CSARTDTQYF. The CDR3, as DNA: TGCAGTGCTCGTACAGATACGCAGTATTTT.

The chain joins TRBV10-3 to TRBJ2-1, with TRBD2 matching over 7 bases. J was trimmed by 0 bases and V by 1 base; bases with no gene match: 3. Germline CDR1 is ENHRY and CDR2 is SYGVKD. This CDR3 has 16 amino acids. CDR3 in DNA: TGTGCCATCAGTGAGTGGGAGGGAACCTCCTACAATGAGCAGTTCTTC. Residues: CAISEWEGTSYNEQFF.

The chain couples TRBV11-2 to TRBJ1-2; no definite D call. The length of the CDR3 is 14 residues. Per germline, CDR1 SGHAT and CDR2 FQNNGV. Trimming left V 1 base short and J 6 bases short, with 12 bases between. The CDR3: CASSLAWSPNGYTF. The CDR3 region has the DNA TGTGCCAGCAGCTTAGCGTGGAGCCCTAATGGCTACACCTTC. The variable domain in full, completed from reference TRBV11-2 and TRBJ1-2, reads EAGVAQSPRYKIIEKRQSVAFWCNPISGHATLYWYQQILGQGPKLLIQFQNNGVVDDSQLPKDRFSAERLKGVDSTLKIQPAKLEDSAVYLCASSLAWSPNGYTFGSGTRLTVV.

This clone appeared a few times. The CDR3 is CASSPLAGGRAGELFF. The CDR3 DNA follows: TGTGCCAGCAGCCCTCTGGCGGGGGGGCGCGCCGGGGAGCTGTTTTTT. The V call is TRBV7-9, the J call TRBJ2-2; 9 bases fit TRBD2. Germline V gene lookup returns CDR1 SEHNR and CDR2 FQNEAQ (reference sequence). Trimming removed 5 bases from V and 6 bases from J; junction bases left unmatched: 10. The CDR3 consists of 16 residues.

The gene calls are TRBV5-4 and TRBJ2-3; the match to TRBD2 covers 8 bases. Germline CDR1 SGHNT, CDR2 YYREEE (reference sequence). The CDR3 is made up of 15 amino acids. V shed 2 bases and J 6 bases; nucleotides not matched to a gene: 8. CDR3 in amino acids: CASSFSGGSRDTQYF. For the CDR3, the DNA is TGTGCCAGCAGCTTCTCGGGGGGGTCCCGGGATACGCAGTATTTT. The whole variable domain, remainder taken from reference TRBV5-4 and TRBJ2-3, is ETGVTQSPTHLIKTRGQQVTLRCSSQSGHNTVSWYQQALGQGPQFIFQYYREEENGRGNFPPRFSGLQFPNYSSELNVNALELDDSALYLCASSFSGGSRDTQYFGPGTRLTVL.

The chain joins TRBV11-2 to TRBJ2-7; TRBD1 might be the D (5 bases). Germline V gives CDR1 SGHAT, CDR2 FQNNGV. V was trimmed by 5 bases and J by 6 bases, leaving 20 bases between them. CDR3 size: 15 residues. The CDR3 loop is CASSQYPKDQGEQYF. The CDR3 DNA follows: TGTGCCAGCAGCCAATATCCTAAAGATCAGGGCGAGCAGTACTTC.

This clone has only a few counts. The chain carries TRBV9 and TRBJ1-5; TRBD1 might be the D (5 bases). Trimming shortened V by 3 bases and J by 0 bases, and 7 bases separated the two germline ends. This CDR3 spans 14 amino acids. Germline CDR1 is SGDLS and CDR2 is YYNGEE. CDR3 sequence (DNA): TGTGCCAGCAGCGCGACAGATAGCAATCAGCCCCAGCATTTT. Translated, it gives CASSATDSNQPQHF.